This T cell receptor beta chain was identified in a study of blood T cell repertoires in COVID-19. Study-level background: From the United States, Italy and Spain came samples of acute and convalescent COVID-19. PBMCs, B-cell-depleted T cells, or T cells provided the cDNA or gDNA that made up the material.

Original processing notes: Amplification with reference gene primers provided the estimates of nucleated cell counts. Libraries were prepared by immunoSEQ multiplex PCR; TCRdb keeps only in-frame clonotypes and omits some of them. V, J and clone size derive from that table, while D and trimming were established from the DNA sequence. The repertoire holds 45,000 to 75,000 clones, with 80% to 90% as singletons. CDR1 and CDR2 from the germline V gene are KGHDR and SFDVKD. The CDR3 runs 13 residues. Trimming cost V 3 bases and J 3 bases, with 7 bases left between them. Sample: peripheral blood. This clonotype originated in a man aged 55 to 70 with acute or convalescent COVID-19. The chain links TRBV24-1 to TRBJ1-2; D is undetermined. The CDR3 spells CATSDAEYYGYTF. The DNA of the CDR3 is TGTGCCACCAGTGATGCTGAGTACTATGGCTACACCTTC.